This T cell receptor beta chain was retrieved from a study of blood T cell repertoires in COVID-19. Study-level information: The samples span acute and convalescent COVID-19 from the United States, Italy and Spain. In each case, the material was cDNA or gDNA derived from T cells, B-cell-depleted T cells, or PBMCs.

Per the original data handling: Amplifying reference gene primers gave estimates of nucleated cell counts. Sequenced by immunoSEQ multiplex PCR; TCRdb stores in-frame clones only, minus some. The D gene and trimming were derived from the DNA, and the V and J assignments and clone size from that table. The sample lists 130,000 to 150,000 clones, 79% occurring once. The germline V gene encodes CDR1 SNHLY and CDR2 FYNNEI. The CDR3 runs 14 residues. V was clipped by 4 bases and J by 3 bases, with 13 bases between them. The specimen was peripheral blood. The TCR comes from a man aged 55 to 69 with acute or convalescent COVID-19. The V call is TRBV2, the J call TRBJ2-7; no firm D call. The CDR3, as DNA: TGTGCCAGCAGTGGGTGGCGGAAGAACTACGAGCAGTACTTC. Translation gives CASSGWRKNYEQYF. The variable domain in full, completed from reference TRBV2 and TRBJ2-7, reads EPEVTQTPSHQVTQMGQEVILRCVPISNHLYFYWYRQILGQKVEFLVSFYNNEISEKSEIFDDQFSVERPDGSNFTLKIRSTKLEDSAMYFCASSGWRKNYEQYFGPGTRLTVT.